A single sample is the source of the 27 T cell receptor beta chains below, sequenced in a study of CD8 T cells in Susac syndrome. Random-hexamer reverse transcription was applied to about 0.45 to 1 ug RNA. TCRdb analysed the immunoSEQ multiplex PCR reads with MiXCR anew, one entry per CDR3 protein. Of about 430,000 distinct CDR3 sequences listed, approximately 89% are singletons. Sequencing was done on a sample of CD8+ T cells from PBMCs. These receptors originate from a human donor with multiple sclerosis.

The chain combines TRBV19 with TRBJ2-7; D is tentatively TRBD1 or TRBD2 (5 bases each). Germline CDR1 LNHDA, CDR2 SQIVND (reference sequence). The CDR3 spans 14 residues. The V end lost 6 bases, the J end lost 2 bases, and 14 bases lay between the germline ends. The CDR3 loop is CASSLGTETYEQYF. CDR3 coding DNA: TGTGCCAGTAGCCTGGGGACCGAGACCTACGAGCAGTACTTC.

This clonotype showed up just once. This chain joins TRBV7-4 and TRBJ2-7; D not resolved. V was pared by 5 bases and J by 3 bases, with 17 bases between. The CDR3 contains 15 residues. Germline V gene data show CDR1 as SGHVT and CDR2 as SQSDAQ. CDR3 bases: TGTGCCAGCAGCCCGGCAGAGAACAGAGGCTACGAGCAGTACTTC. Amino acids: CASSPAENRGYEQYF.

The chain combines TRBV20-1 with TRBJ2-7; a possible D gene is TRBD2 (5 bases). This CDR3 has 13 amino acids. The germline CDR1 and CDR2 sequences are DFQATT and SNEGSKA (reference sequence). Trimming pared 2 bases from V and 3 bases from J, leaving 11 bases between. The CDR3 sequence: CSARPSGYYEQYF. The CDR3 DNA follows: TGCAGTGCTAGACCCAGCGGATACTACGAGCAGTACTTC.

The rearrangement links TRBV11-2 to TRBJ2-2; D might be TRBD1 (6 bases). V shed 2 bases and J shed 4 bases, with 17 bases lying between them. Germline CDR1 is SGHAT and CDR2 is FQNNGV. This CDR3 contains 17 residues. Written as DNA, the CDR3 is TGTGCCAGCAGCTTATGGAGAAAGGACAGACGCACCGGGGAGCTGTTTTTT. This translates into CASSLWRKDRRTGELFF.

The chain has TRBV19 and TRBJ2-7; D not resolved. This CDR3 spans 10 amino acids. V was pared by 8 bases and J by 6 bases, with 8 bases between. Germline V lookup: CDR1 LNHDA, CDR2 SQIVND (reference sequence). CDR3 nucleotide sequence: TGTGCCAGTGGCGACCTCGAGCAGTACTTC. It is translated as CASGDLEQYF.

There are a few counts of this clonotype. The rearrangement uses TRBV3-1 and TRBJ1-1; 8 positions match TRBD1. With V trimmed by 6 bases and J by 5 bases, 5 bases remained unmatched. CDR1 LGHDT and CDR2 YNNKEL come from the germline V gene (reference sequence). The CDR3 extends over 13 amino acids. The CDR3 DNA reads TGTGCCAGCAGGGAGACAGGGGAAACTGAAGCTTTCTTT. Translation gives CASRETGETEAFF. The variable domain in full, with the rest retrieved from reference TRBV3-1 and TRBJ1-1, is DTAVSQTPKYLVTQMGNDKSIKCEQNLGHDTMYWYKQDSKKFLKIMFSYNNKELIINETVPNRFSPKSPDKAHLNLHINSLELGDSAVYFCASRETGETEAFFGQGTRLTVV.

V and J are TRBV19 and TRBJ2-3; perhaps TRBD2 as D (5 bases). V was trimmed by 0 bases and J by 2 bases, leaving 9 bases between them. The germline gives CDR1 LNHDA, CDR2 SQIVND (reference sequence). The CDR3 runs 15 residues. The CDR3 reads CASSIDSESTDTQYF. CDR3 DNA: TGTGCCAGTAGTATAGATAGCGAGTCCACAGATACGCAGTATTTT.

The chain links TRBV28 to TRBJ2-5, with D perhaps given as TRBD1 or TRBD2 (6 bases each). The V gene lost 10 bases and the J gene lost 5 bases, with 14 bases spanning the gap. There are 12 residues in the CDR3. Germline assignment: CDR1 MDHEN and CDR2 SYDVKM. CDR3 sequence: CAIGGGLETQYF. The CDR3 coding sequence is TGTGCCATAGGAGGGGGGCTGGAGACCCAGTACTTC. Drawing the rest from reference TRBV28 and TRBJ2-5, the complete variable domain is DVKVTQSSRYLVKRTGEKVFLECVQDMDHENMFWYRQDPGLGLRLIYFSYDVKMKEKGDIPEGYSVSREKKERFSLILESASTNQTSMYLCAIGGGLETQYFGPGTRLLVL.

The V gene is TRBV27, the J gene TRBJ2-7; 7 bases match TRBD2. With 2 bases clipped from V and 1 base from J, the junction kept 5 bases outside the gene matches. CDR1 is MNHEY and CDR2 is SMNVEV in the germline V gene (reference sequence). The CDR3 is made up of 15 amino acids. The CDR3, as DNA: TGTGCCAGCAGTTTAACAGGACTAGGATCCTACGAGCAGTACTTC. It codes for CASSLTGLGSYEQYF.

The chain uses TRBV12-3 or TRBV12-4 and TRBJ2-1; 8 bases agree with TRBD1. The CDR3 sequence is 14 residues long. Trimming cost V 10 bases and J 6 bases; bases outside gene matches: 11. The CDR3, as DNA: TGTGCCAACACTTTACAAACAGGGGGCAATGAGCAGTTCTTC. This codes for CANTLQTGGNEQFF.

This clonotype was recorded only once. This CDR3 reads CASSQDWGGNTEAFF. The CDR3 DNA reads as TGCGCCAGCAGCCAAGATTGGGGGGGGAACACTGAAGCTTTCTTT. This chain uses TRBV4-1 with TRBJ1-1, with D perhaps TRBD1 (5 bases). V was cut by 0 bases and J by 1 base, with 9 bases left in between. CDR1 MGHRA and CDR2 YSYEKL come from the germline V gene. CDR3 size: 15 residues.

This clonotype was picked up one time. The rearrangement links TRBV30 to TRBJ1-5; D uncertain. V was pared by 3 bases and J by 0 bases, with 6 bases between. The germline V gene has CDR1 GTSNPN and CDR2 SVGIG (reference sequence). The CDR3 has 13 residues. For the CDR3, the DNA is TGTGCCTGGAGCGAGGATAGCAATCAGCCCCAGCATTTT. This encodes CAWSEDSNQPQHF.

V and J are TRBV2 and TRBJ2-7, with 11 bases lining up with TRBD2. CDR1 SNHLY and CDR2 FYNNEI come from the germline V gene. The J segment lost 2 bases and the V segment lost 6 bases, leaving 3 bases of the junction unmatched. This CDR3 has 14 amino acids. The CDR3 loop is CASRLAGETYEQYF. Here the CDR3 DNA reads TGTGCCAGCAGACTAGCGGGGGAGACCTACGAGCAGTACTTC.

This chain connects TRBV4-1 to TRBJ2-7, with 11 positions matching TRBD2. Unmatched junction bases numbered 4, after V lost 0 bases and J lost 3 bases. CDR1 MGHRA and CDR2 YSYEKL come from the germline V gene. The CDR3 sequence is 16 residues long. The CDR3 coding sequence is TGCGCCAGCAGCCAAGACAAGGGACTAGCGGTCTACGAGCAGTACTTC. It codes for CASSQDKGLAVYEQYF.

The chain couples TRBV5-6 to TRBJ1-5; the D is unclear. CDR1 SGHDT and CDR2 YYEEEE come from the germline V gene. V lost 4 bases and J 1 base, leaving 15 bases between the germline ends. The CDR3 runs 16 residues. CDR3 sequence (DNA): TGTGCCAGCAGCCCTAGTTGGGTATCCAGCAATCAGCCCCAGCATTTT. It yields the protein CASSPSWVSSNQPQHF.

The V gene is TRBV10-1, the J gene TRBJ2-2; a weak D match, TRBD1 (5 bases). The CDR3 spans 15 residues. Germline lookup yields CDR1 WNHNN and CDR2 SYGVQD (reference sequence). The V end lost 3 bases, the J end lost 3 bases, and 11 bases lay between the germline ends. CDR3 sequence: CASSEGRVDTGELFF. For the CDR3, the DNA is TGCGCCAGCAGTGAAGGCAGGGTGGACACCGGGGAGCTGTTTTTT.

The genes are TRBV20-1 and TRBJ1-1, with D perhaps matching TRBD1 (5 bases). V was clipped by 8 bases and J by 0 bases, with 22 bases between them. The germline CDR1 and CDR2 sequences are DFQATT and SNEGSKA (reference sequence). The CDR3 spans 16 residues. CDR3 sequence: CSPRDRSHPMNTEAFF. CDR3 bases: TGCAGTCCCAGAGACAGAAGCCACCCCATGAACACTGAAGCTTTCTTT.

The V call is TRBV30, the J call TRBJ1-1; no firm D call. Trimming stripped 6 bases from V and 1 base from J, with 6 bases between. The CDR3 has 11 amino acids. Germline V gene lookup returns CDR1 GTSNPN and CDR2 SVGIG (reference sequence). The CDR3 DNA follows: TGTGCCTGTGGACGGAACACTGAAGCTTTCTTT. Translation: CACGRNTEAFF.

The V gene is TRBV18, the J gene TRBJ1-4, with a possible D match to TRBD1 (6 bases). The CDR3 covers 16 residues. Germline lookup yields CDR1 KGHSH and CDR2 LQKENI. Trimming took off 0 bases at V and 3 bases at J, with 11 bases between the two ends. CDR3 in DNA: TGTGCCAGCTCACCACCGGTCAGGGGCGCTAATGAAAAACTGTTTTTT. Protein product: CASSPPVRGANEKLFF.

The rearrangement uses TRBV27 and TRBJ2-3; 11 bases fit TRBD2. Germline V gene data show CDR1 as MNHEY and CDR2 as SMNVEV (reference sequence). V gave up 8 bases and J gave up 10 bases; unmatched junction bases: 14. This CDR3 spans 15 amino acids. The CDR3: CASGPGLAGSLSQYF. The DNA for the CDR3 is TGTGCCAGCGGGCCCGGACTAGCGGGTTCCCTATCGCAGTATTTT.

The rearrangement joins TRBV5-6 to TRBJ2-7; maybe TRBD2 (5 bases). Trimming pared 4 bases from V and 6 bases from J, leaving 23 bases between. In germline, CDR1 is SGHDT, CDR2 YYEEEE. This CDR3 spans 16 amino acids. CDR3 nucleotides: TGTGCCAGCAGCACCGCCTCGGGGTGGGAAGTGCTCGAGCAGTACTTC. Protein sequence: CASSTASGWEVLEQYF.

The chain joins TRBV4-1 to TRBJ2-5; no reliable D call. V lost 4 bases and J 1 base, leaving 10 bases between the germline ends. This CDR3 comprises 14 residues. Germline CDR1 and CDR2: MGHRA and YSYEKL. CDR3 nucleotides: TGCGCCAGCAGCCCAAGAGAAGTCCAAGAGACCCAGTACTTC. This encodes CASSPREVQETQYF.

The chain links TRBV2 to TRBJ2-1, with 7 bases matching TRBD2. V shed 1 base, J shed 7 bases, and the junction held 7 bases outside the gene matches. The germline V gene encodes CDR1 SNHLY and CDR2 FYNNEI. There are 15 residues in the CDR3. The CDR3 here is CASSEGAGAENEQFF. CDR3 DNA: TGTGCCAGCAGTGAAGGGGCGGGAGCTGAAAATGAGCAGTTCTTC.

The rearrangement uses TRBV7-8 and TRBJ2-7; D ambiguous. CDR1 is SGHVS, CDR2 FQNEAQ, per germline. This CDR3 comprises 12 residues. V was trimmed by 4 bases and J by 3 bases, leaving 7 bases between them. The CDR3 nucleotides are TGTGCCAGCAGCTATAGCAACTACGAGCAGTACTTC. Translated: CASSYSNYEQYF.

The chain is built from TRBV7-6 and TRBJ2-2; TRBD1 is a possible D gene (5 bases). CDR1 and CDR2 (germline): SGHVS, FNYEAQ. This CDR3 is built from 15 residues. Trimming stripped 5 bases from V and 5 bases from J, with 15 bases between. The CDR3 spells CASSHRRGSTGELFF. The DNA for the CDR3 is TGTGCCAGCAGCCACCGTAGGGGATCGACCGGGGAGCTGTTTTTT.

This clonotype was counted only a few times. This rearrangement joins TRBV30 to TRBJ1-1; D call uncertain. The CDR3 is 13 amino acids. CDR1 is GTSNPN and CDR2 is SVGIG in the germline V gene (reference sequence). Trimming stripped 0 bases from V and 4 bases from J, with 9 bases between. CDR3 sequence reads: CAWSVGFGTEAFF. The CDR3 DNA sequence: TGTGCCTGGAGTGTAGGTTTCGGCACTGAAGCTTTCTTT.

The V gene is TRBV11-2, the J gene TRBJ2-7; no reliable D call. Trimming removed 1 base at V and 4 bases at J, with 14 bases between. CDR1 is SGHAT and CDR2 is FQNNGV in the germline V gene. The CDR3 is 15 residues long. Written as DNA, the CDR3 is TGTGCCAGCAGCTTAGCTTCAGATAACCAATACGAGCAGTACTTC. Protein sequence: CASSLASDNQYEQYF. The variable domain in full, completed from reference TRBV11-2 and TRBJ2-7, reads EAGVAQSPRYKIIEKRQSVAFWCNPISGHATLYWYQQILGQGPKLLIQFQNNGVVDDSQLPKDRFSAERLKGVDSTLKIQPAKLEDSAVYLCASSLASDNQYEQYFGPGTRLTVT.